These 32 T cell receptor beta chains share one sample of origin, sequenced in a study of shared clonotypes between healthy human individuals. Only in-frame clones appear in the TCRdb table, and some are missing; sequencing was by immunoSEQ multiplex PCR. The repertoire includes 2 million to 2.5 million clones, about 92% of them detected once, and approximately 1.7% sits in the top ten. Naive CD8 cells were CD45RO-negative, positively selected for CCR7, excluding terminally differentiated effector memory CD45RA+ cells. Input material: naive CD8+ T cells from PBMCs. All receptors come from a man younger than 35 in good health. Some clones in this sample may be carry-over from other donors' samples.

With respect to this clone: Germline and junction disagree at one end, which may indicate a read error. The rearrangement uses TRBV4-1 and TRBJ2-2, with no clear D. The CDR3 is 13 residues long. Germline V gene sequence: CDR1 MGHRA, CDR2 YSYEKL. CDR3 amino acids: CASTQLMGGELFF. The CDR3 DNA is TGCGCCAGCACCCAATTGATGGGCGGGGAGCTGTTTTTT.

This clone was detected once. This specimen includes other DNA sequences encoding the same CDR3. V is TRBV27 and J is TRBJ2-1; 12 bases match TRBD2. Germline-derived CDR1 and CDR2 are MNHEY and SMNVEV (reference sequence). The CDR3 consists of 15 residues. Losses at the gene ends were 3 bases for V and 7 bases for J; bases not matched to a gene: 4. This CDR3 reads CASSLTSGSFNEQFF. CDR3 DNA sequence: TGTGCCAGCAGTTTGACTAGCGGGAGTTTTAATGAGCAGTTCTTC.

The V gene is TRBV9, the J gene TRBJ1-1; D is ambiguous. The germline V gene has CDR1 SGDLS and CDR2 YYNGEE. Trimming shortened V by 7 bases and J by 7 bases, and 20 bases separated the two germline ends. The CDR3 is made up of 14 amino acids. CDR3 sequence (DNA): TGTGCCAGCGCAGGTCCTCGAGGGTACGGTGAAGCTTTCTTT. Its translation is CASAGPRGYGEAFF. Together with reference TRBV9 and TRBJ1-1, the CDR3 gives the full variable domain: DSGVTQTPKHLITATGQRVTLRCSPRSGDLSVYWYQQSLDQGLQFLIQYYNGEERAKGNILERFSAQQFPDLHSELNLSSLELGDSALYFCASAGPRGYGEAFFGQGTRLTVV.

V is TRBV2 and J is TRBJ2-5, with a weak D call TRBD1 (6 bases). The CDR3 sequence is 15 residues long. Germline lookup yields CDR1 SNHLY and CDR2 FYNNEI. Trimming took 4 bases from V and 5 from J, leaving 17 bases between them. CDR3 nucleotide sequence: TGTGCCAGCAGTGTGTTGGACAGACGGTCCGAGACCCAGTACTTC. This encodes CASSVLDRRSETQYF.

The rearrangement links TRBV7-9 to TRBJ2-7; no definite D call. The length of the CDR3 is 13 residues. The V gene's germline CDR1 is SEHNR and CDR2 FQNEAQ (reference sequence). Trimming stripped 4 bases from V and 0 bases from J, with 7 bases between. The CDR3 region has the DNA TGTGCCAGCAGCTCCCCCAGCTCCTACGAGCAGTACTTC. Its translation is CASSSPSSYEQYF.

The J gene is TRBJ2-1, the V gene TRBV19; a weak D match, TRBD1 (5 bases). There are 17 residues in the CDR3. V dropped 1 base and J dropped 1 base, with 14 bases sitting between them. Per the germline V gene, CDR1 is LNHDA and CDR2 is SQIVND (reference sequence). This CDR3 is CASSIVEGKGSYNEQFF. The CDR3 DNA reads TGTGCCAGTAGTATAGTAGAAGGGAAGGGGTCCTACAATGAGCAGTTCTTC.

This clone was detected once. The sample holds other DNA sequences that translate to the same CDR3. This chain joins TRBV30 and TRBJ2-7; tentatively, D is TRBD1 (5 bases). The CDR3 length is 12 residues. The germline V and J ends were trimmed by 5 bases and 0 bases, with 8 bases remaining between them. From germline, CDR1 is GTSNPN and CDR2 SVGIG (reference sequence). CDR3 sequence reads: CAWADSSYEQYF. The DNA of the CDR3 is TGTGCCTGGGCTGACAGCTCCTACGAGCAGTACTTC.

The V and J genes are TRBV11-3 and TRBJ2-1, with 7 bases that match TRBD2. Germline V gives CDR1 SGHNT, CDR2 YENEEA. J was trimmed by 7 bases and V by 5 bases; bases with no gene match: 8. The CDR3 contains 14 residues. The CDR3 DNA follows: TGTGCCAGCAGCCTGGGGATCGGGAGGAATGAGCAGTTCTTC. Protein: CASSLGIGRNEQFF.

V gene TRBV28 combines with J gene TRBJ2-3, with 9 bases that match TRBD2. The germline V gene has CDR1 MDHEN and CDR2 SYDVKM. V shed 8 bases and J 0 bases; nucleotides not matched to a gene: 12. This CDR3 contains 17 residues. Here the CDR3 DNA reads TGTGCCAGCCTTAACCCCCTAGCGGGACGTAGCACAGATACGCAGTATTTT. Amino acids: CASLNPLAGRSTDTQYF.

The chain employs TRBV28 and TRBJ2-7, with 7 bases lining up with TRBD1. CDR1 is MDHEN, CDR2 SYDVKM, per germline. This CDR3 has 13 residues. V was pared by 4 bases and J by 6 bases, with 6 bases of the junction left unmatched. The CDR3 sequence: CASSSGTAPEQYF. The CDR3 nucleotides are TGTGCCAGCAGTTCCGGGACAGCCCCCGAGCAGTACTTC.

The chain employs TRBV7-9 and TRBJ1-2, with TRBD1 matching over 9 bases. This CDR3 is built from 16 residues. CDR1 is SEHNR, CDR2 FQNEAQ, per germline (reference sequence). Trimming at V came to 4 bases and at J to 4 bases, leaving 10 bases not matched to a gene. As DNA, the CDR3 is TGTGCCAGCAGCTCCCCGGGACAGGGCCGTTTCTATGGCTACACCTTC. This gives the protein CASSSPGQGRFYGYTF.

A note on this clone: The same CDR3 arises from other DNA sequences in this sample as well. This sequence joins TRBV7-2 and TRBJ2-7; D uncertain. This CDR3 is built from 14 residues. Germline CDR1 and CDR2: SGHTA and FQGNSA. Between the trimmed V and J ends, which lost 0 bases and 0 bases, there was a span of 6 bases. This chain's CDR3 is CASSLAGSSYEQYF. CDR3 bases: TGTGCCAGCAGCTTAGCCGGGTCCTCCTACGAGCAGTACTTC.

The genes are TRBV27 and TRBJ2-7; 12 positions match TRBD2. Germline loops: CDR1 MNHEY, CDR2 SMNVEV (reference sequence). J was trimmed by 2 bases and V by 7 bases; bases with no gene match: 6. The CDR3 has 15 residues. The CDR3 coding sequence is TGTGCCAGCAAAAACGGACTAGCGGGACCCTACGAGCAGTACTTC. Protein product: CASKNGLAGPYEQYF.

This clone is a singleton in its sample. V is TRBV11-1 and J is TRBJ1-1; 9 bases align to TRBD1. This CDR3 spans 15 amino acids. Germline values: CDR1 SGHAT, CDR2 FQDESV (reference sequence). J lost 4 bases, V lost 5 bases, and 8 bases had no gene match. The CDR3, as DNA: TGTGCCAGCAGCGCTAACAGGGGGCTGAGCACTGAAGCTTTCTTT. This translates into CASSANRGLSTEAFF.

V is TRBV29-1 and J is TRBJ2-7; 12 bases are shared with TRBD2. Germline V gene lookup returns CDR1 SQVTM and CDR2 ANQGSEA. The V and J ends lost 6 bases and 3 bases, in that order; junction bases with no gene match: 6. This CDR3 is built from 14 residues. The CDR3 spells CSVQTSGRFYEQYF. For the CDR3, the DNA is TGCAGCGTCCAGACTAGCGGGAGATTCTACGAGCAGTACTTC.

The genes are TRBV4-2 and TRBJ2-1; D is unresolved. The CDR3 is 13 residues long. Trimming left V 4 bases short and J 4 bases short, with 8 bases between. The germline V gene encodes CDR1 LGHNA and CDR2 YNFKEQ. CDR3: CASSPDPYNEQFF. Here the CDR3 DNA reads TGTGCCAGCAGCCCGGACCCGTACAATGAGCAGTTCTTC.

The V gene is TRBV6-1, the J gene TRBJ1-2; the match to TRBD1 covers 7 bases. Per germline, CDR1 MNHNS and CDR2 SASEGT. The trim removed 6 bases at V and 3 bases at J, leaving 4 bases unmatched. The CDR3 has 13 residues. CDR3 loop: CASSWTGDYGYTF. DNA of the CDR3: TGTGCCAGCAGCTGGACAGGCGACTATGGCTACACCTTC.

J is TRBJ2-7 and V is TRBV27; a possible D gene is TRBD2 (5 bases). Germline CDR1 reads MNHEY; CDR2 reads SMNVEV (reference sequence). Between the trimmed V and J ends, which lost 5 bases and 6 bases, there was a span of 11 bases. CDR3 length: 12 amino acids. The CDR3 sequence is CASSPGMGEQYF. The DNA of the CDR3 is TGTGCCAGCAGTCCGGGAATGGGCGAGCAGTACTTC.

This chain uses TRBV11-2 with TRBJ2-2; 12 nucleotides match TRBD2. The J segment lost 7 bases and the V segment lost 3 bases, leaving 12 bases of the junction unmatched. The CDR3 spans 18 residues. Germline V CDR1 and CDR2: SGHAT, FQNNGV. The CDR3 sequence: CASSFALRLAGEVGELFF. The DNA of the CDR3 is TGTGCCAGCAGCTTCGCCCTTCGACTAGCGGGAGAGGTCGGGGAGCTGTTTTTT.

CDR3 amino acids: CASRAGTALYEQYF. In DNA, the CDR3 is TGTGCCAGCCGGGCCGGGACAGCACTCTACGAGCAGTACTTC. The V gene is TRBV28, the J gene TRBJ2-7, with 7 bases lining up with TRBD1. The V gene end was trimmed by 8 bases and the J gene end by 3 bases; junction bases not matched to a gene: 10. The CDR3 totals 14 residues. Germline-derived CDR1 and CDR2 are MDHEN and SYDVKM.

The gene calls are TRBV28 and TRBJ2-1; 8 bases are a match to TRBD2. Per germline, CDR1 MDHEN and CDR2 SYDVKM. CDR3 length: 17 residues. J gave up 5 bases and V 4 bases, and 13 bases lay outside the gene matches. CDR3 sequence: CASSSFSGTTLDNEQFF. As DNA, the CDR3 is TGTGCCAGCAGTTCCTTTAGCGGGACGACATTAGACAATGAGCAGTTCTTC.

The chain employs TRBV12-5 and TRBJ1-1; D is uncertain. The germline CDR1 and CDR2 sequences are LGHNT and FRNRAP. CDR3 size: 13 residues. V was cut by 4 bases and J by 0 bases, with 6 bases left in between. The CDR3 protein is CASGSAVNTEAFF. CDR3 DNA: TGTGCTAGTGGTTCGGCGGTGAACACTGAAGCTTTCTTT.

The chain links TRBV27 to TRBJ2-7, with TRBD2 as a possible D gene (5 bases). CDR3 size: 13 residues. Trimming shortened V by 6 bases and J by 3 bases, and 12 bases separated the two germline ends. Germline V CDR1 and CDR2: MNHEY, SMNVEV (reference sequence). CDR3: CASSGGPRYEQYF. DNA for the CDR3: TGTGCCAGCAGCGGCGGGCCACGCTACGAGCAGTACTTC.

This chain links TRBV27 with TRBJ1-1; D unresolved. V lost 3 bases, J lost 4 bases, and 12 bases lay in between. Germline V lookup: CDR1 MNHEY, CDR2 SMNVEV (reference sequence). CDR3 length: 14 amino acids. The CDR3, as DNA: TGTGCCAGCAGTTTCCGAATTGGTGCCACTGAAGCTTTCTTT. It codes for CASSFRIGATEAFF.

The chain recombines TRBV6-5 with TRBJ2-7; D tentatively fits TRBD1 or TRBD2 (6 bases each). Trimming cost V 4 bases and J 2 bases, with 12 bases left between them. CDR3 length: 14 residues. The V gene's germline CDR1 is MNHEY and CDR2 SVGAGI. In nucleotides, the CDR3 is TGTGCCAGCAGTTCCTTTGGGGGGCCCTACGAGCAGTACTTC. Translation: CASSSFGGPYEQYF.

This clone appeared a few times. The J gene is TRBJ1-1, the V gene TRBV28; D is ambiguous. Trimming pared 8 bases from V and 1 base from J, leaving 8 bases between. CDR1 MDHEN and CDR2 SYDVKM come from the germline V gene. The CDR3 contains 12 residues. DNA for the CDR3: TGTGCCAGCCTCCGGTGGAACACTGAAGCTTTCTTT. It specifies CASLRWNTEAFF. The variable domain in full, with the rest retrieved from reference TRBV28 and TRBJ1-1, is DVKVTQSSRYLVKRTGEKVFLECVQDMDHENMFWYRQDPGLGLRLIYFSYDVKMKEKGDIPEGYSVSREKKERFSLILESASTNQTSMYLCASLRWNTEAFFGQGTRLTVV.

The chain carries TRBV7-4 and TRBJ1-5; 7 bases are a match to TRBD1. Germline V gene data show CDR1 as SGHVT and CDR2 as SQSDAQ. With V trimmed by 3 bases and J by 4 bases, 12 bases remained unmatched. There are 17 residues in the CDR3. The CDR3 region is CASSFLMAGTENQPQHF. In nucleotides, the CDR3 is TGTGCCAGCAGCTTTCTTATGGCGGGGACAGAGAATCAGCCCCAGCATTTT. Full variable domain (outside the CDR3, taken from reference TRBV7-4 and TRBJ1-5): GAGVSQSPRYKVAKRGRDVALRCDSISGHVTLYWYRQTLGQGSEVLTYSQSDAQRDKSGRPSGRFSAERPERSVSTLKIQRTEQGDSAVYLCASSFLMAGTENQPQHFGDGTRLSIL.

This clone appeared once. The sample contains more than one DNA sequence encoding this CDR3. The rearrangement links TRBV9 to TRBJ1-1; 7 bases are a match to TRBD1. The CDR3 is made up of 15 amino acids. The ends lost 2 bases at V and 2 bases at J; junction bases unmatched: 6. Germline-derived CDR1 and CDR2 are SGDLS and YYNGEE. CDR3 protein: CASSVAGTANTEAFF. The CDR3 DNA follows: TGTGCCAGCAGCGTGGCAGGGACAGCCAACACTGAAGCTTTCTTT.

This chain connects TRBV9 to TRBJ2-3, with D perhaps matching TRBD2 (6 bases). Germline V gene lookup returns CDR1 SGDLS and CDR2 YYNGEE. CDR3 length equals 16 residues. Deletions cut 4 bases from V and 3 bases from J, with 18 bases between. The CDR3 DNA sequence: TGTGCCAGCAGCCCCCGGGGGAGTCTTTTGACAGATACGCAGTATTTT. Translated: CASSPRGSLLTDTQYF.

The chain employs TRBV11-2 and TRBJ2-7; weak D call: TRBD1 (5 bases). CDR1 is SGHAT and CDR2 is FQNNGV in the germline V gene. V was cut by 4 bases and J by 6 bases, with 19 bases left in between. The length of the CDR3 is 15 residues. CDR3 amino acids: CASSSATGGMAEQYF. For the CDR3, the DNA is TGTGCCAGCAGCTCCGCAACAGGTGGGATGGCCGAGCAGTACTTC.

This chain uses TRBV6-5 with TRBJ2-1, with TRBD1 matching 7 bases. V shed 0 bases and J 2 bases; nucleotides not matched to a gene: 4. The V gene's germline CDR1 is MNHEY and CDR2 SVGAGI. This CDR3 is built from 16 residues. CDR3 sequence (DNA): TGTGCCAGCAGTTACTCGACAGGGTGGCCCTACAATGAGCAGTTCTTC. Encoded protein: CASSYSTGWPYNEQFF.

The V call is TRBV19, the J call TRBJ2-2, with D maybe TRBD1 (5 bases). CDR1 is LNHDA, CDR2 SQIVND, per germline (reference sequence). The germline V and J ends were trimmed by 6 bases and 4 bases, with 9 bases remaining between them. CDR3 length: 13 amino acids. In nucleotides, the CDR3 is TGTGCCAGTAGGGGGCTGGGCACCGGGGAGCTGTTTTTT. Translation gives CASRGLGTGELFF.